This entry lists 29 T cell receptor beta chains sequenced from one sample in a study of T cells in women clearing cervical HPV infection. Here immunoSEQ multiplex PCR was the method, and the copy in TCRdb shows in-frame clones only, minus some. The listing contains more than 30,000 clones. Sequencing used blood buffy coat. Receptor source: a woman between 18 and 69 years old with a cervical HPV16 infection that either progressed to CIN3+ or cleared (not recorded which).

The CDR3 loop is CATSDPKLAGYNEQFF. Incomplete CDR3 DNA: TGTGCCACCAGCGATCCCAAACTAGCGGGGTACAATGAG. The rearrangement joins TRBV15 to TRBJ2-1, with TRBD2 matching over 10 bases. The sequenced fragment ends 3 residues before the CDR3 boundary, so the rest is inferred from the germline J gene. Germline V gene data show CDR1 as LNHNV and CDR2 as YYDKDF (reference sequence). There are 16 residues in the CDR3. Losses at the gene ends were 5 bases for V and 4 bases for J; bases not matched to a gene: 8.

Points on this clone: The read gets to within 3 residues of the CDR3 end, and the germline J gene fills in the rest. The chain links TRBV19 to TRBJ1-4; D is unclear. The CDR3 runs 13 residues. Trimming shortened V by 6 bases and J by 8 bases, and 13 bases separated the two germline ends. Germline values: CDR1 LNHDA, CDR2 SQIVND (reference sequence). The sequenced part of the CDR3 DNA is TGTGCCAGTAGAGAGCCCCCGGGGGAAAAA. Protein product: CASREPPGEK. The CDR3 in its entirety is CASREPPGEKLFF. The complete variable domain, with remaining parts taken from reference TRBV19 and TRBJ1-4, reads DGGITQSPKYLFRKEGQNVTLSCEQNLNHDAMYWYRQDPGQGLRLIYYSQIVNDFQKGDIAEGYSVSREKKESFPLTVTSAQKNPTAFYLCASREPPGEKLFFGSGTQLSVL.

For this clone: The read ends 3 residues early relative to the CDR3; the germline J gene fills the gap. This chain joins TRBV20-1 and TRBJ2-5; D gene ambiguous. V lost 1 base, J lost 0 bases, and 6 bases lay in between. The CDR3 is made up of 13 amino acids. The germline gives CDR1 DFQATT, CDR2 SNEGSKA (reference sequence). The part of the CDR3 DNA that was read is TGCAGTGCTAGAGGGCATAACCAAGAGACC. It is translated as CSARGHNQET. The whole CDR3 protein reads CSARGHNQETQYF.

Comment on this clone: The read terminates 3 residues before the CDR3 end, so the remaining end is supplied by the germline J gene. V and J are TRBV7-3 and TRBJ1-2; D not certain. This CDR3 is built from 13 residues. Germline CDR1 is SGHTA and CDR2 is FQGTGA. Trimming shortened V by 6 bases and J by 7 bases, and 15 bases separated the two germline ends. CDR3: CASSSTKGVGYTF. The covered CDR3 bases are TGTGCCAGCAGTTCGACAAAAGGAGTTGGC. Drawing the rest from reference TRBV7-3 and TRBJ1-2, the complete variable domain is GAGVSQTPSNKVTEKGKYVELRCDPISGHTALYWYRQSLGQGPEFLIYFQGTGAADDSGLPNDRFFAVRPEGSVSTLKIQRTERGDSAVYLCASSSTKGVGYTFGSGTRLTVV.

Note on this clone: The CDR3 goes on 3 residues after the read ends, and that part is filled in from the germline J gene. V gene TRBV7-9 combines with J gene TRBJ2-1; 12 nucleotides align to TRBD2. This CDR3 is 14 amino acids long. V shed 6 bases, J shed 9 bases, and the junction held 6 bases outside the gene matches. Germline assignment: CDR1 SEHNR and CDR2 FQNEAQ (reference sequence). CDR3 region: CASRSLAGGGEQFF. The CDR3 bases that were read are TGTGCCAGCAGGAGTCTAGCGGGGGGGGGTGAG.

With respect to this clone: The sequenced fragment ends 3 residues before the CDR3 boundary, so the rest is inferred from the germline J gene. This sequence joins TRBV18 and TRBJ1-2; D is perhaps TRBD1 (5 bases). The CDR3 runs to 13 residues. The germline CDR1 and CDR2 sequences are KGHSH and LQKENI. The V end lost 8 bases, the J end lost 5 bases, and 15 bases lay between the germline ends. CDR3 sequence: CASRDEGAYGYTF. The sequenced CDR3 bases are TGTGCCAGCCGAGATGAAGGGGCTTATGGC.

Details on this clone: From the germline J gene comes the end of the CDR3, since the read stops 3 residues before it. This chain uses TRBV2 with TRBJ1-4, with a tentative D call TRBD1 (5 bases). CDR1 is SNHLY and CDR2 is FYNNEI in the germline V gene. This CDR3 has 13 amino acids. CDR3 in amino acids: CASSGPGANVLFF. The part of the CDR3 DNA that was read is TGTGCCAGCAGTGGCCCTGGGGCCAACGTA.

On this clone: The read falls 3 residues short of the CDR3 end, and the missing part is taken from the germline J gene. This chain links TRBV5-1 with TRBJ2-7; possible D gene TRBD2, 7 bases. The CDR3 is made up of 15 amino acids. Germline CDR1 is SGHRS and CDR2 is YFSETQ. V lost 4 bases and J lost 0, with 14 bases in between. Incomplete CDR3 DNA: TGCGCCAGCAGCATCTCGGGGGGCGCCTCCTACGAG. This translates into CASSISGGASYE. The complete CDR3 sequence is CASSISGGASYEQYF.

About this clone itself: The read ends 3 residues before the CDR3 terminus; that terminus is restored from the germline J gene. V and J are TRBV19 and TRBJ1-6; 12 bases map to TRBD1. V trimming: 5 bases; J trimming: 6 bases; junction bases outside the gene matches: 2. The germline gives CDR1 LNHDA, CDR2 SQIVND (reference sequence). This CDR3 contains 15 residues. This chain's CDR3 is CASSGDRGLNSPLHF. The part of the CDR3 DNA that was read is TGTGCCAGTAGTGGGGACAGGGGGCTTAATTCACCC.

As for this clone: Sequencing ends 3 residues short of the CDR3 end; the germline J gene provides the rest. V and J are TRBV7-9 and TRBJ2-7; D possibly corresponds to TRBD1 (5 bases). Germline V gene lookup returns CDR1 SEHNR and CDR2 FQNEAQ (reference sequence). The CDR3 length is 13 residues. V lost 4 bases and J 4 bases, leaving 11 bases between the germline ends. CDR3 bases read: TGTGCCAGCAGCTCCCCGACAGTTTACGAG. Protein: CASSSPTVYE. The full CDR3 sequence reads CASSSPTVYEQYF.

With regard to this clone: The read stops 3 residues short of the end of the CDR3; the missing end is completed from the germline J gene. V gene TRBV2 combines with J gene TRBJ2-2, with 8 bases aligning to TRBD1. The V and J ends lost 7 bases and 2 bases, in that order; junction bases with no gene match: 6. Germline CDR1 reads SNHLY; CDR2 reads FYNNEI. This CDR3 has 15 residues. CDR3 protein: CASTTTGANTGELFF. The DNA read from the CDR3 is TGTGCCAGCACCACGACAGGGGCCAACACCGGGGAG. Full variable domain (missing parts from reference TRBV2 and TRBJ2-2): EPEVTQTPSHQVTQMGQEVILRCVPISNHLYFYWYRQILGQKVEFLVSFYNNEISEKSEIFDDQFSVERPDGSNFTLKIRSTKLEDSAMYFCASTTTGANTGELFFGEGSRLTVL.

Remarks on this clone: The read halts 3 residues ahead of the CDR3 end, with the missing end drawn from the germline J gene. The chain employs TRBV19 and TRBJ2-7; tentative D call: TRBD2 (5 bases). The CDR3 has 17 residues. V was cut by 3 bases and J by 0 bases, with 18 bases left in between. Germline CDR1 reads LNHDA; CDR2 reads SQIVND (reference sequence). Partial CDR3 DNA: TGTGCCAGTAGTATTCGGTTTGCGGGCCTCAGCTCCTACGAG. Translated, it gives CASSIRFAGLSSYE. In full, the CDR3 is CASSIRFAGLSSYEQYF.

To note about this clone: The DNA ends 3 residues before the CDR3 does, and the rest of the CDR3 is filled in from the germline J gene. The chain uses TRBV19 and TRBJ2-1; 10 positions match TRBD1. After removal of 3 bases from V and 6 bases from J, the junction contained 5 bases not matched to a gene. Germline V lookup: CDR1 LNHDA, CDR2 SQIVND (reference sequence). This CDR3 contains 15 residues. CDR3 bases read: TGTGCCAGTAGTATTATCGGGACAGGGGCCAATGAG. Translation: CASSIIGTGANE. The CDR3 in its entirety is CASSIIGTGANEQFF.

As for this clone: The read terminates 3 residues ahead of where the CDR3 ends, so the germline J gene completes it. The gene calls are TRBV30 and TRBJ1-4; 12 nucleotides match TRBD1. Germline V lookup: CDR1 GTSNPN, CDR2 SVGIG (reference sequence). The junction had 10 bases not matched to a gene; V was cut back by 5 bases and J by 3 bases. There are 17 residues in the CDR3. The sequenced CDR3 bases are TGTGCCTGGTCCTACGGGACAGGGGGCGCAGCTAATGAAAAA. Amino acid sequence: CAWSYGTGGAANEK. The full CDR3 is CAWSYGTGGAANEKLFF.

Concerning this clone itself: The read ends 3 residues shy of where the CDR3 ends; the end is completed using the germline J gene. This chain connects TRBV2 to TRBJ2-3; D is unclear. This CDR3 comprises 13 residues. Germline CDR1 and CDR2: SNHLY and FYNNEI. This CDR3 reads CASSVRVQETQYF. The part of the CDR3 DNA that was read is TGTGCCAGCAGTGTTAGGGTGCAAGAGACG.

To note about this clone: Coverage ceases 3 residues before the CDR3 finishes, and the germline J gene fills in the end. The chain is built from TRBV7-9 and TRBJ2-2; 7 bases match TRBD1. The CDR3 is 15 amino acids. Looked up from germline, CDR1 is SEHNR and CDR2 is FQNEAQ (reference sequence). V dropped 5 bases and J dropped 7; count of bases not matched to a gene: 10. CDR3 region: CASSPGTALGGELFF. The covered CDR3 bases are TGTGCCAGCAGCCCCGGGACAGCCCTAGGCGGGGAG.

A word on this clone: At one of its ends the junction is not consistent with the germline gene, which may arise from a read error. The read ends 3 residues early relative to the CDR3; the germline J gene fills the gap. Other DNA sequences in this specimen translate into the identical CDR3. The gene calls are TRBV19 and TRBJ1-3; TRBD1 might be the D (6 bases). Germline CDR1 and CDR2: LNHDA and SQIVND (reference sequence). CDR3 length equals 15 residues. The CDR3 spells CASRLDRSSGNTIYF. The part of the CDR3 DNA that was read is TGTGCCAGTAGATTGGACAGATCCTCTGGAAACACG.

For this clone: The read ends 3 residues early relative to the CDR3; the germline J gene fills the gap. The chain has TRBV19 and TRBJ1-1; D is unresolved. Looked up from germline, CDR1 is LNHDA and CDR2 is SQIVND (reference sequence). The CDR3 has 15 residues. CDR3 sequence: CASSYGLAGGETAFF. CDR3 DNA (partial): TGTGCCAGTAGTTACGGACTAGCGGGAGGAGAGACA.

Points on this clone: Germline is not matched at one junction end, which may reflect a read error. The CDR3 goes on 3 residues after the read ends, and that part is filled in from the germline J gene. This chain connects TRBV19 to TRBJ1-5, with D unresolved. The CDR3 is made up of 15 amino acids. Per germline, CDR1 LNHDA and CDR2 SQIVND (reference sequence). The CDR3: CANSMGREPNQPQHF. The sequenced CDR3 bases are TGTGCCAATAGTATGGGCCGAGAACCCAATCAGCCC.

In the case of this clone: The read terminates 3 residues ahead of where the CDR3 ends, so the germline J gene completes it. The rearrangement links TRBV7-9 to TRBJ2-4, with 7 bases identical to TRBD1. Germline CDR1 SEHNR, CDR2 FQNEAQ (reference sequence). This CDR3 spans 14 amino acids. The CDR3 reads CASSVGTANYGQYF. The part of the CDR3 DNA that was read is TGTGCCAGCAGCGTCGGGACAGCTAACTATGGT.

Details on this clone: The read comes to an end 3 residues before the CDR3 does, leaving the germline J gene to fill in the end. The V gene is TRBV7-6, the J gene TRBJ2-3, with 9 positions matching TRBD1. Germline V lookup: CDR1 SGHVS, CDR2 FNYEAQ. CDR3 length equals 15 residues. The CDR3 region is CASSPTGGETETQYF. CDR3 bases read: TGTGCCAGCAGCCCAACAGGGGGCGAGACGGAGACG.

With regard to this clone: The DNA ends 3 residues before the CDR3 does, and the rest of the CDR3 is filled in from the germline J gene. The J gene is TRBJ1-5, the V gene TRBV19; a weak D match, TRBD1 (6 bases). Trimming took 7 bases from V and 5 from J, leaving 15 bases between them. This CDR3 spans 14 amino acids. The germline gives CDR1 LNHDA, CDR2 SQIVND (reference sequence). This chain's CDR3 is CASTIRGGDQPQHF. The sequenced CDR3 bases are TGTGCCAGTACCATTAGGGGGGGCGATCAGCCC.

In regard to this clone: The read ends 3 residues shy of where the CDR3 ends; the end is completed using the germline J gene. The chain is built from TRBV5-1 and TRBJ2-3; 11 bases match TRBD1. The CDR3 covers 17 residues. V lost 4 bases and J lost 0; bases outside the gene matches: 7. CDR1 is SGHRS and CDR2 is YFSETQ in the germline V gene. CDR3: CASSEWTGGSSTDTQYF. The CDR3 DNA, read in part, is TGCGCCAGCAGCGAGTGGACAGGGGGCTCGAGCACAGATACG.

Remarks on this clone: The read is 3 residues too short to cover the CDR3 end, so that end is filled in from the germline J gene. The chain has TRBV19 and TRBJ1-2; 9 bases are a match to TRBD1. The CDR3 totals 16 residues. The germline V gene encodes CDR1 LNHDA and CDR2 SQIVND (reference sequence). V dropped 10 bases and J dropped 4; count of bases not matched to a gene: 16. CDR3 loop: CATRRDRALSGYGYTF. The covered CDR3 bases are TGTGCCACCCGCCGGGACAGGGCCCTTTCAGGCTATGGC.

Of note for this clone: The read halts 3 residues ahead of the CDR3 end, with the missing end drawn from the germline J gene. V usage is TRBV5-4 and J usage is TRBJ1-3; possibly TRBD1 for D (5 bases). The germline V gene encodes CDR1 SGHNT and CDR2 YYREEE (reference sequence). The V end was cut by 2 bases, the J end by 0 bases, with 9 bases between. The CDR3 is 15 residues long. The CDR3 here is CASSFGGSSGNTIYF. The sequenced part of the CDR3 DNA is TGTGCCAGCAGCTTCGGGGGGAGCTCTGGAAACACC.

With regard to this clone: From the germline J gene comes the end of the CDR3, since the read stops 3 residues before it. The genes are TRBV7-2 and TRBJ2-7, with D tentatively TRBD2 (5 bases). CDR1 is SGHTA, CDR2 FQGNSA, per germline. Trimming took 5 bases from V and 4 from J, leaving 15 bases between them. CDR3 size: 14 residues. This chain's CDR3 is CASSVGRGQYEQYF. The part of the CDR3 DNA that was read is TGTGCCAGCAGCGTTGGCCGAGGGCAATACGAG.

On this clone: The CDR3 is cut off 3 residues early in the read; its end comes from the germline J gene. The chain couples TRBV18 to TRBJ2-4, with D possibly TRBD1 on 5 matching bases. Germline-derived CDR1 and CDR2 are KGHSH and LQKENI. This CDR3 is built from 12 residues. CDR3 sequence: CASSDNNYGQYF. Partial CDR3 DNA: TGTGCCAGCTCGGACAATAACTATGGT.

As regards this clone: At one end the junction does not follow the germline gene, possibly because of a read error. The read halts 3 residues ahead of the CDR3 end, with the missing end drawn from the germline J gene. At the DNA level, this CDR3 is encoded by other sequences in the same sample as well. The J gene is TRBJ1-3, the V gene TRBV18; TRBD1 is a possible D gene (6 bases). This CDR3 has 20 amino acids. Germline V lookup: CDR1 KGHSH, CDR2 LQKENI. The sequenced part of the CDR3 DNA is TGTGCCAGCTCACCACCTAGGACCTCCCCTCAGGGGTACTCTGGAAACACT. It specifies CASSPPRTSPQGYSGNT. From start to end, the CDR3 is CASSPPRTSPQGYSGNTIYF.

For this clone: The CDR3 end falls 3 residues outside the read, so it is completed with the germline J gene. J is TRBJ2-5 and V is TRBV5-1; 11 nucleotides align to TRBD2. Looked up from germline, CDR1 is SGHRS and CDR2 is YFSETQ. With 4 bases clipped from V and 5 bases from J, the junction kept 7 bases outside the gene matches. The CDR3 runs to 15 residues. CDR3 DNA (partial): TGCGCCAGCAGCGGTAGCGGGGGGGCTCGGGAGACC. Translated: CASSGSGGARET. The full CDR3 sequence reads CASSGSGGARETQYF.